This T cell receptor (beta chain) derives from a study of CD8 T cells in Susac syndrome. CD8+ and CD4+ T cells from blood underwent TCR beta sequencing, which was carried out in a high-throughput format. The study used treatment-naive patients who had stable or active relapsing-remitting disease as multiple sclerosis controls. FACS enriched CD8+ TEMRA cells, while bulk CD8+ and CD4+ were negatively isolated. When the RNA was reverse transcribed, random hexamers were used with an input of about 0.5 to 1 ug. Amplification of TCR beta CDR3 used immunoSEQ multiplex PCR across 54 Vbeta and 13 Jbeta. TCRdb re-called the immunoSEQ multiplex PCR reads with MiXCR, one entry per CDR3 protein. The repertoire holds some 120,000 distinct CDR3 sequences, with approximately 94% as singletons. Between the trimmed V and J ends, which lost 6 bases and 0 bases, there was a span of 9 bases. Germline V lookup: CDR1 SNHLY, CDR2 FYNNEI. The CDR3 is 14 residues long.

This chain uses TRBV2 with TRBJ1-3; D is unclear. The receptor was derived from a human donor with multiple sclerosis. Sequences were obtained from CD4+ T cells from PBMCs. This chain's CDR3 is CASRDIASGNTIYF. The CDR3 DNA is TGTGCCAGCAGAGATATCGCCTCTGGAAACACCATATATTTT.